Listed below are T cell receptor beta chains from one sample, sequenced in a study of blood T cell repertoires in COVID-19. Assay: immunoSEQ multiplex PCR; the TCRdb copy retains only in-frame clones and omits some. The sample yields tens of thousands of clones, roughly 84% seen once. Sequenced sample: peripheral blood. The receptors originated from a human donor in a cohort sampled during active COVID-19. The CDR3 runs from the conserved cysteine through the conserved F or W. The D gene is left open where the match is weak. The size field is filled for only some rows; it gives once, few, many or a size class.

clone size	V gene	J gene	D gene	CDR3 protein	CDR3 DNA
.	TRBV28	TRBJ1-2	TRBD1	CASSLGSTGKHYGYTF	TGTGCCAGCAGTTTAGGGTCGACAGGGAAACACTATGGCTACACCTTC
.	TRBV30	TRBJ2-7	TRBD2	CAWSVSGLSYEQYF	TGTGCCTGGAGTGTGTCGGGACTATCCTACGAGCAGTACTTC
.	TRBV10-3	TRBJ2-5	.	CAISDRTRGHQETQYF	TGTGCCATCAGTGATCGTACGCGGGGACACCAAGAGACCCAGTACTTC
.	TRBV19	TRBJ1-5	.	CASSTTGGYQPQHF	TGTGCCAGTAGTACGACGGGAGGCTATCAGCCCCAGCATTTT
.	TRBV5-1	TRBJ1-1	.	CASSPSAGSTEAFF	TGCGCCAGCAGCCCTTCCGCAGGGTCGACTGAAGCTTTCTTT
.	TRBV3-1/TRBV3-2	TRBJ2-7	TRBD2	CASSLGTSVGEQYF	TGTGCCAGCAGCCTAGGGACTAGCGTGGGGGAGCAGTACTTC
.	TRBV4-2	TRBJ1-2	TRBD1	CASSQYPGTGQLYGYTF	TGTGCCAGCAGCCAGTACCCCGGGACAGGACAACTCTATGGCTACACCTTC
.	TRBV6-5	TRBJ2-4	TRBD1	CASSSYDRGKNIQYF	TGTGCCAGCAGTTCCTACGACAGGGGAAAAAACATTCAGTACTTC
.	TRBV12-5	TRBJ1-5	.	CASGFTVNQPQHF	TGTGCTAGTGGTTTTACGGTCAATCAGCCCCAGCATTTT
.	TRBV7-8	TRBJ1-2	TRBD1	CASSLDWTGNGYTF	TGTGCCAGCAGCCTAGATTGGACAGGGAATGGCTACACCTTC
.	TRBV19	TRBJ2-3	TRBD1	CASALLQGGTDTQYF	TGTGCCAGTGCCCTATTACAGGGGGGCACAGATACGCAGTATTTT
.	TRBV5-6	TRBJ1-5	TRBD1	CASSPGGSNQPQHF	TGTGCCAGCAGCCCAGGGGGAAGCAATCAGCCCCAGCATTTT
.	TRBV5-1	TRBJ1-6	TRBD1	CASSKNPGQDNSPLHF	TGCGCCAGCAGCAAAAACCCGGGACAGGATAATTCACCCCTCCACTTT
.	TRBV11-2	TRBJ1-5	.	CASSLGRGGNQPQHF	TGTGCCAGCAGCTTAGGCAGGGGCGGAAATCAGCCCCAGCATTTT
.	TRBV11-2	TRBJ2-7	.	CASSPNGAGSLNEQYF	TGTGCCAGCAGTCCCAACGGGGCCGGGAGTCTAAACGAGCAGTACTTC
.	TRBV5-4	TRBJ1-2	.	CASSSKGLNYGYTF	TGTGCCAGCAGCTCAAAGGGGCTTAACTATGGCTACACCTTC
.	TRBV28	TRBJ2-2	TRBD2	CASSFDGRTAASGELFF	TGTGCCAGCAGTTTTGACGGGAGGACCGCTGCGTCCGGGGAGCTGTTTTTT
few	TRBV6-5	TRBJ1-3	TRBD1	CASSKDRQRGNTIYF	TGTGCCAGCAGCAAGGACAGGCAACGAGGAAACACCATATATTTT
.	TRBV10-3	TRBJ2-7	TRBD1	CAISESRGQNYEQYF	TGTGCCATCAGTGAGTCCAGGGGACAGAACTACGAGCAGTACTTC
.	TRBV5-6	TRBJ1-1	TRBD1	CASSWRTIRDRGLSTEAFF	TGTGCCAGCAGCTGGAGAACTATCCGGGACAGGGGGCTCTCCACTGAAGCTTTCTTT
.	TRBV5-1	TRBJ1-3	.	CASSLDGAAVGNTIYF	TGCGCCAGCAGCTTGGATGGGGCCGCAGTGGGAAACACCATATATTTT
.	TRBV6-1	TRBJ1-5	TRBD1	CASSEGAGGTQPQHF	TGTGCCAGCAGTGAAGGAGCAGGGGGAACTCAGCCCCAGCATTTT
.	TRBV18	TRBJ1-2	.	CASSPDEDYGYTF	TGTGCCAGCTCCCCCGATGAGGACTATGGCTACACCTTC
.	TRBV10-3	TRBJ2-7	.	CAIRWGDEQYF	TGTGCCATCAGATGGGGAGACGAGCAGTACTTC
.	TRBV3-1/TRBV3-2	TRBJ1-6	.	CATQKRDSYNSPLHF	TGTGCCACCCAAAAAAGAGACAGCTATAATTCACCCCTCCACTTT
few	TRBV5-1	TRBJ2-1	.	CASTDSHNEQFF	TGCGCCAGCACTGACAGCCACAATGAGCAGTTCTTC
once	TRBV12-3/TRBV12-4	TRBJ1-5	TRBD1	CASSQGFQPQHF	TGTGCCAGCTCACAGGGGTTTCAGCCCCAGCATTTT
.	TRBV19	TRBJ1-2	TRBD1	CASSMEGQGLNYGYTF	TGTGCCAGTAGTATGGAGGGACAGGGTCTTAACTATGGCTACACCTTC
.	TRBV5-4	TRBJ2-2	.	CASRTGNTGELFF	TGTGCCAGCAGGACAGGGAACACCGGGGAGCTGTTTTTT
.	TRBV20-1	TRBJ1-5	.	CSASRGGTPNQPQHF	TGCAGTGCTAGTCGTGGCGGTACCCCAAATCAGCCCCAGCATTTT
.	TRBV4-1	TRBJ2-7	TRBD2	CASSQRTSGYEQYF	TGCGCCAGCAGCCAACGGACTAGCGGCTACGAGCAGTACTTC
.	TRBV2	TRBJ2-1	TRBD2	CASSERLAGYNEQFF	TGTGCCAGCAGTGAGAGGCTAGCGGGGTACAATGAGCAGTTCTTC
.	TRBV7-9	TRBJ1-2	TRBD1	CASSRGLGTGDGYTF	TGTGCCAGCAGCCGAGGACTGGGGACAGGGGACGGCTACACCTTC
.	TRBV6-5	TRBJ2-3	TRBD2	CASGLAGGTDTQYF	TGTGCCAGCGGACTAGCGGGGGGCACAGATACGCAGTATTTT
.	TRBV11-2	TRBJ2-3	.	CASSLAGWETDTQYF	TGTGCCAGCAGCTTAGCGGGATGGGAGACAGATACGCAGTATTTT
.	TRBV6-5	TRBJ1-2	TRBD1	CASIMLGTGVYGYTF	TGTGCCAGCATTATGTTAGGGACAGGGGTCTATGGCTACACCTTC
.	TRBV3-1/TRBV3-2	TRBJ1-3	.	CASSQDPTPGNTIYF	TGTGCCAGCAGCCAAGATCCCACACCCGGAAACACCATATATTTT